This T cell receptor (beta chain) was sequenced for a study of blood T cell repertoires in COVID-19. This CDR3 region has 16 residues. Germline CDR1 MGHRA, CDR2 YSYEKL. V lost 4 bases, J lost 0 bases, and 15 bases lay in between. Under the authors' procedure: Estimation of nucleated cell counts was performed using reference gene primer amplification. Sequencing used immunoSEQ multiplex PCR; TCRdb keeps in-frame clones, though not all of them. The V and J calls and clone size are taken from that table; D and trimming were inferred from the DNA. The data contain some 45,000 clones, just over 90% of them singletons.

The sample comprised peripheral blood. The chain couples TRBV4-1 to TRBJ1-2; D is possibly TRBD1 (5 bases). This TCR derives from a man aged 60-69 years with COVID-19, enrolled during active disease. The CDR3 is CASSPRAVSANYGYTF. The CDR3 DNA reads TGCGCCAGCAGCCCCAGGGCCGTCTCAGCTAACTATGGCTACACCTTC.